Listed below are T cell receptor beta chains from one sample, sequenced in a study of T cells in localized non-small cell lung cancer. Repertoires were generated with immunoSEQ multiplex PCR, while TCRdb's copy carries only in-frame clones and drops some. This table holds 52,000 or so clones, roughly 83% found once. Sequencing was performed on peripheral blood mononuclear cells, taken before any cancer treatment. The origin of the receptors is a man between 40 and 70 years old with stage III lung adenocarcinoma. The CDR3 runs from the conserved cysteine through the conserved F or W. D genes are given only for firm matches. The listing skips clone size in some rows; elsewhere it reads once, few, many or a size class.

TRBJ2-5 | TRBD2 | TRBV5-1 | once | TGCGCCAGCAGCTCAGGGACTAGCGGGGGCCAAGAGACCCAGTACTTC | CASSSGTSGGQETQYF
TRBJ2-7 | TRBD2 | TRBV5-1 | - | TGCGCCAGCAGCCCGACCGGGACTAGCGGGAATCACGAGCAGTACTTC | CASSPTGTSGNHEQYF
TRBJ2-7 | TRBD2 | TRBV20-1 | - | TGCAGTGCTAGGTCGGGGGGGGAGCAGTACTTC | CSARSGGEQYF
TRBJ1-4 | TRBD1 | TRBV7-9 | - | TGTGCCAGCAGCTCCCGGACAGGCCGGGAAAAACTGTTTTTT | CASSSRTGREKLFF
TRBJ1-4 | - | TRBV15 | - | TGTGCCACCAGGGACTACCGGCAGACTAATGAAAAACTGTTTTTT | CATRDYRQTNEKLFF
TRBJ1-2 | TRBD1 | TRBV4-1 | once | TGCGCCAGCTACGATGGACAGGGAAACTATGGCTACACCTTC | CASYDGQGNYGYTF
TRBJ2-2 | - | TRBV29-1 | - | TGCAGCGTTGGGCAGCCAAACACCGGGGAGCTGTTTTTT | CSVGQPNTGELFF
TRBJ2-1 | TRBD2 | TRBV7-8 | few | TGTGCCAGCGGGGGGGAGATGGGCACCTACAATGAGCAGTTCTTC | CASGGEMGTYNEQFF
TRBJ2-7 | TRBD2 | TRBV6-1 | - | TGTGCCAGCAGTGCTAGCGGGGGGAGCTCCTACGAGCAGTACTTC | CASSASGGSSYEQYF
TRBJ2-7 | - | TRBV2 | - | TGTGCCAGCAGTAAGACCGGGACTCCGAGTTACGAGCAGTACTTC | CASSKTGTPSYEQYF
TRBJ1-2 | TRBD1 | TRBV6-5 | once | TGTGCCAGCAGTTATTCGACAGGGGGAGGGTATGGCTACACCTTC | CASSYSTGGGYGYTF
TRBJ1-1 | - | TRBV29-1 | - | TGCAGCGTTGGAATCGGGAACGGAAACACTGAAGCTTTCTTT | CSVGIGNGNTEAFF
TRBJ1-1 | - | TRBV7-6 | few | TGTGCCAGCAGCTTATCAGCGGGTAGCACTGAAGCTTTCTTT | CASSLSAGSTEAFF
TRBJ2-2 | - | TRBV7-3 | - | TGTGCCAGCAGCTTAAACGCGAGAAGTAGGACCGGGGAGCTGTTTTTT | CASSLNARSRTGELFF
TRBJ2-7 | - | TRBV9 | - | TGTGCCAGCAGCGTAGGGTTGGACAGCTCCTACGAGCAGTACTTC | CASSVGLDSSYEQYF
TRBJ1-1 | - | TRBV27 | - | TGTGCCAGCAGTAAAAGGACAGCGGATGAGAACACTGAAGCTTTCTTT | CASSKRTADENTEAFF
TRBJ2-3 | - | TRBV9 | - | TGTGCCAGCAGCGTATCCAGCACAGATACGCAGTATTTT | CASSVSSTDTQYF
TRBJ1-2 | TRBD1 | TRBV5-5 | - | TGTGCCAGCAGCGACCGGCGGCAGGGGGAGAATGGCTACACCTTC | CASSDRRQGENGYTF
TRBJ2-3 | - | TRBV13 | - | TGTGCCAGCAGCCCCGGGCGCACAGATACGCAGTATTTT | CASSPGRTDTQYF
TRBJ1-5 | TRBD1 | TRBV5-5 | once | TGTGCCAGCAGCTCGCCGACAGGGGGCGAAGATCAGCCCCAGCATTTT | CASSSPTGGEDQPQHF
TRBJ1-5 | - | TRBV5-5 | - | TGTGCCAGCAGCTTGGAGGGGAGCAATCAGCCCCAGCATTTT | CASSLEGSNQPQHF
TRBJ2-3 | - | TRBV7-6 | - | TGTGCCAGCAGCTTGGGCGGGTTTGGCACAGATACGCAGTATTTT | CASSLGGFGTDTQYF
TRBJ1-4 | - | TRBV11-2 | - | TGTGCCAGCAGCTCCCCTTGGGAAAGGGATAAACTGTTTTTT | CASSSPWERDKLFF
TRBJ2-3 | - | TRBV5-8 | - | TGTGCCAGCAGCTTGGCTTACGGAACAGATACGCAGTATTTT | CASSLAYGTDTQYF
TRBJ2-1 | - | TRBV7-9 | - | TGTGCCTCGGGGAGTTCCTACAATGAGCAGTTCTTC | CASGSSYNEQFF
TRBJ1-5 | - | TRBV7-9 | few | TGTGCCAGCAGCCTCATTGAGAATCAGCCCCAGCATTTT | CASSLIENQPQHF
TRBJ2-7 | - | TRBV11-2 | - | TGTGCCAGCAGCTTAGGTTCTGGGGCCAGCTACGAGCAGTACTTC | CASSLGSGASYEQYF
TRBJ2-2 | - | TRBV5-1 | once | TGCGCCAGCAGAGTTTCAGGGCTCGCCACCGGGGAGCTGTTTTTT | CASRVSGLATGELFF
TRBJ2-7 | TRBD1 | TRBV23-1 | - | TGCGCCAGCAGTCCCGGGACAGGGGCCTACGAGCAGTACTTC | CASSPGTGAYEQYF
TRBJ1-2 | - | TRBV19 | once | TGTGCCAGTAGTATAATGGGTTCGTCGGACGGAAACTATGGCTACACCTTC | CASSIMGSSDGNYGYTF
TRBJ1-2 | TRBD1 | TRBV19 | - | TGTGCCAGTAGTACCGACCAGGGGGCTAACTATGGCTACACCTTC | CASSTDQGANYGYTF
TRBJ2-3 | TRBD2 | TRBV5-1 | - | TGCGCCAGCTGGGAAAGCGGGAGAGGGGCAGATACGCAGTATTTT | CASWESGRGADTQYF
TRBJ1-1 | TRBD1 | TRBV6-4 | - | TGTGCCATCCGAACGGGACAGGAGACGAACACTGAAGCTTTCTTT | CAIRTGQETNTEAFF
TRBJ1-1 | - | TRBV28 | few | TGTGCCAGCAGTTTCCCCGGGGCCACTGAAGCTTTCTTT | CASSFPGATEAFF
TRBJ2-4 | - | TRBV11-2 | once | TGTGCCAGCAGCTTAGATCGGGGGGCAGCCAAAAACATTCAGTACTTC | CASSLDRGAAKNIQYF
TRBJ2-3 | TRBD1 | TRBV27 | - | TGTGCCAGCAGTATCGGACAGGGCAACACAGATACGCAGTATTTT | CASSIGQGNTDTQYF
TRBJ2-2 | - | TRBV10-2 | - | TGCGCCAGCAGTGAGACCCTTACGTCGGAGCTGTTTTTT | CASSETLTSELFF
TRBJ1-2 | TRBD1 | TRBV6-6 | once | TGTGCCAGCAGTTTCTCGACAGGGTTTTCGTCTGGCTACACCTTC | CASSFSTGFSSGYTF
TRBJ2-7 | TRBD1 | TRBV7-9 | - | TGTGCCAGCAGCCCCCAGGGACAGGGGTACGAGCAGTACTTC | CASSPQGQGYEQYF
TRBJ1-5 | TRBD1 | TRBV19 | - | TGTGCCAGTAGTCCACAGGGGCCGAGCAATCAGCCCCAGCATTTT | CASSPQGPSNQPQHF
TRBJ2-3 | - | TRBV6-6 | - | TGTGCCAGCAACGAACGAACGGGGGTCGGAGATACGCAGTATTTT | CASNERTGVGDTQYF
TRBJ2-5 | TRBD2 | TRBV19 | - | TGTGCCAGTAGTAAGCGGGAGGGTGGGGAGACCCAGTACTTC | CASSKREGGETQYF
TRBJ2-7 | - | TRBV5-6 | - | TGTGCCAGCAGCTTTAGGATCCGGAGCTACGAGCAGTACTTC | CASSFRIRSYEQYF
TRBJ2-7 | - | TRBV5-1 | - | TGCGCCAGCAGCGGTCCCAGGGCCAACGAGCAGTACTTC | CASSGPRANEQYF
TRBJ2-4 | - | TRBV2 | - | TGTGCCAGCACAGGACAGTTAACCAAAAACATTCAGTACTTC | CASTGQLTKNIQYF
TRBJ1-1 | - | TRBV6-5 | - | TGTGCCAGCAATTTGGCCCAGGGTGGCACTGAAGCTTTCTTT | CASNLAQGGTEAFF